This T cell receptor beta chain was obtained from a study of human T cells and chemical hapten exposure. Study context: Throughout the approximately 25-week study, diphenylcyclopropenone was applied weekly to the patients' scalps. The study, taken as a whole, reports: Expanded TCRs produced significantly more large CDR3 similarity clusters than controls did.

TCRdb re-derived calls from the RACE reads in MiXCR, one entry per CDR3 protein. There are approximately 95,000 distinct CDR3 sequences in the sample; about an eighth occur only once, and around 3% lies in the top ten. Time point given: patch test 2, 6 weeks after DPC sensitization. The treatment here: therapeutic diphenylcyclopropenone sensitization with weekly scalp DPC. The table lists this clonotype with a few counts. What it binds is not known. The source is a woman in her forties with alopecia areata. Some clones in this sample may be carry-over from other donors' samples. This specimen was whole blood, taken in connection with sensitization to the hapten diphenylcyclopropenone (DPC).

For the CDR3, the DNA is TGTGCCAGCAGCGTAGGTGGGACTAGTCGCTACGAGCAGTACTTC. It yields the protein CASSVGGTSRYEQYF. This chain connects TRBV9 to TRBJ2-7; TRBD2 aligns across 8 bases. The CDR3 totals 15 residues. Germline values: CDR1 SGDLS, CDR2 YYNGEE. The J segment lost 3 bases and the V segment lost 0 bases, leaving 5 bases of the junction unmatched.